Listed below are T cell receptor beta chains from one sample, sequenced in a study of T cell repertoires in cytomegalovirus infection. TCRdb ran MiXCR on the reads and lists one entry per CDR3 protein. The sample holds roughly 720,000 distinct CDR3 sequences, approximately 40% seen once. Source material: PBMCs. The receptor set was obtained from a human donor in good health (CMV status not recorded). Some clones in this sample may be carry-over from other donors' samples. CDR3s include the opening cysteine and the closing phenylalanine or tryptophan. A D gene is named only where the DNA matches it firmly. Not every row has a clone size; where given, it reads once, few, many or a size class.

v_call	j_call	clone_size	d_call	cdr3_nt	cdr3_aa
TRBV6-5	TRBJ2-7	few	TRBD1	TGTGCCAGCAGCACCGGGACAGGGGACTACGAGCAGTACTTC	CASSTGTGDYEQYF
TRBV5-1	TRBJ2-1	-	-	TGCGCCAGCAGCTTGCAGGGCCCGACAGCCTTCGATGAGCAGTTCTTC	CASSLQGPTAFDEQFF
TRBV11-1	TRBJ2-7	few	-	TGTGCCAGCAGCTTATCCGTGGGGCAGGGATACGAGCAGTACTTC	CASSLSVGQGYEQYF
TRBV28	TRBJ2-7	-	-	TGTGCCAGCAGTTTGGTCGGCAGACGCTACGAGCAGTACTTC	CASSLVGRRYEQYF
TRBV7-2	TRBJ2-7	many	-	TGTGCCAGCAGCCCCACGACGACGCTCTACGAGCAGTACTTC	CASSPTTTLYEQYF
TRBV20-1	TRBJ2-7	-	TRBD1	TGCAGTGCTAGGCCGGGACAGGGGATGTACGAGCAGTACTTC	CSARPGQGMYEQYF
TRBV7-9	TRBJ2-7	-	-	TGTGCCAGCAGCTTCACGGCGGGTCGCTCCTACGAGCAGTACTTC	CASSFTAGRSYEQYF
TRBV29-1	TRBJ2-3	few	-	TGCAGCGTCTCCAGCACAGATACGCAGTATTTT	CSVSSTDTQYF
TRBV4-1	TRBJ2-7	-	-	TGCGCCAGCAGCCAACTCGGACTGAACGAGCAGTACTTC	CASSQLGLNEQYF
TRBV6-1	TRBJ1-1	-	-	TGTGCCAGCAGTGATAATCTCCATCAGGTTACGAACACTGAAGCTTTCTTT	CASSDNLHQVTNTEAFF
TRBV29-1	TRBJ2-7	few	-	TGCAGCGTTGAGAGAGTCGTGGGTTCCTACGAGCAGTACTTC	CSVERVVGSYEQYF
TRBV5-1	TRBJ2-1	-	TRBD2	TGCGCCAGCATCTTGGGAGCGGGAGACAATGAGCAGTTCTTC	CASILGAGDNEQFF
TRBV29-1	TRBJ2-7	-	-	TGCAGCGCCCAGGAGAACGAGCAGTACTTC	CSAQENEQYF
TRBV6-6	TRBJ1-5	-	TRBD1	TGTGCCAGCAGCAAACAGGGGTTTGGCAATCAGCCCCAGCATTTT	CASSKQGFGNQPQHF
TRBV7-2	TRBJ1-5	few	-	TGTGCCAGCAGCTTAGATAGGAATAGCAATCAGCCCCAGCATTTT	CASSLDRNSNQPQHF
TRBV11-3	TRBJ1-2	few	TRBD1	TGTGCCAGCAGCCCCCCATACAGGGGGGAAAATTGGTGCTATGGCTACACCTTC	CASSPPYRGENWCYGYTF